The clone carrying this T cell receptor beta chain was seen more than once but under ten times. Antigen specificity is unknown. The entry originates in a study of CD8 T cells in ankylosing spondylitis. Study-wide findings and caveats: The study identified a TCR beta motif of several highly homologous variants that appeared characteristic of ankylosing spondylitis blood. The disease-linked clones had a CD8+ phenotype and low blood frequencies.

Using quantitative 5'-RACE with molecular barcodes, the authors made TCR beta libraries. A single record per CDR3 protein comes from TCRdb applying MiXCR to the 5' RACE reads. This sample has 400,000 or so distinct CDR3 sequences; about 25% occur once, and the top ten carry 0.89%. The V and J ends lost 0 bases and 3 bases respectively, with 15 bases between them. Per the germline V gene, CDR1 is DFQATT and CDR2 is SNEGSKA (reference sequence). The CDR3 is 15 amino acids. This rearrangement joins TRBV20-1 to TRBJ2-7, with D possibly being TRBD2 (6 bases). The sequenced material came from blood, either unsorted or a sorted T cell fraction (not recorded which). This receptor was identified in a male donor with ankylosing spondylitis. Written as DNA, the CDR3 is TGCAGTGCTAGAGATCTCGACGGGAGCGGCTACGAGCAGTACTTC. It codes for CSARDLDGSGYEQYF.